Listed below are T cell receptor beta chains from one sample, sequenced in a study of blood T cells in healthy people across ages. TCRdb analysed the 5' RACE reads with MiXCR anew, one entry per CDR3 protein. The repertoire consists of 700,000 to 1,000,000 distinct CDR3 sequences, with under 45% occurring once and the leading ten covering 15% to 25%. Sequenced: blood. The receptors were gathered from a man in his sixties in good health. Each CDR3 is given with its conserved first and last residue. D genes are given only for firm matches. Size values are once, few and many counts, or a class for expanded clones, and some rows have none.

v_call	clone_size	j_call	d_call	cdr3_aa	cdr3_nt
TRBV12-3/TRBV12-4	few	TRBJ2-5	NA	CASSLRTDPQETQYF	TGTGCCAGCAGTTTAAGGACGGATCCACAAGAGACCCAGTACTTC
TRBV5-1	many	TRBJ1-5	NA	CASSLAPGGHQPQHF	TGCGCCAGCAGCTTGGCCCCCGGGGGCCATCAGCCCCAGCATTTT
TRBV2	NA	TRBJ1-1	NA	CASSLTERGEAFF	TGTGCCAGCAGCCTCACGGAACGGGGAGAAGCTTTCTTT
TRBV28	NA	TRBJ1-5	NA	CVTRPGRIHQPQHF	TGTGTTACGCGCCCTGGCCGTATCCATCAGCCCCAGCATTTT
TRBV6-5	few	TRBJ2-4	NA	CASSYEQNIQYF	TGTGCCAGCAGTTATGAACAAAACATTCAGTACTTC
TRBV9	NA	TRBJ1-1	TRBD1	CASSVEGRGPEAFF	TGTGCCAGCAGCGTAGAGGGCAGGGGGCCTGAAGCTTTCTTT
TRBV2	few	TRBJ2-5	NA	CASTLARQETQYF	TGTGCCAGCACGCTAGCCAGACAAGAGACCCAGTACTTC
TRBV7-9	few	TRBJ2-4	TRBD2	CASSLAGLVNIQYF	TGTGCCAGCAGCTTAGCGGGACTAGTGAACATTCAGTACTTC
TRBV6-6	NA	TRBJ2-7	TRBD2	CVSHSRGGSYEQYF	TGTGTCAGCCATTCGCGGGGGGGCAGCTACGAGCAGTACTTC
TRBV7-2	NA	TRBJ2-7	NA	CASSLQPNPYEQYF	TGTGCCAGCAGCCTTCAGCCGAACCCCTACGAGCAGTACTTC